Presented here are 15 T cell receptor beta chains from one specimen sequenced in a study of T cells in Graves' hyperthyroidism and ophthalmopathy (dated by TCRdb to the late 2010s). The protocol used for the library was multiplex PCR. The sequencer listed for this sample is Illumina HiSeq 2000. TCR beta CDR3 regions were amplified from RNA transcripts. A first-round RT-PCR of the TCR CDR3 used the HTBI primer set with the Qiagen OneStep RT-PCR kit. The raw public data were reprocessed by TCRdb itself: fastp quality trimming at Q25, MiXCR clonotype calling, in-frame beta chains only. A single entry per CDR3 protein holds the most common genes and DNA from its merged rows. Within this sample are around 340,000 distinct CDR3 sequences, with 15% to 20% of them counted one time only. About 49% of the sample lies in the top ten. Sequencing was performed on blood. These receptors all stem from a woman aged 45-65 years with Graves' hyperthyroidism.

The rearrangement links TRBV7-2 to TRBJ2-5, with TRBD2 identical over 12 bases. The V and J ends lost 5 bases and 1 base, in that order; junction bases with no gene match: 11. The CDR3 totals 18 residues. CDR1 SGHTA and CDR2 FQGNSA come from the germline V gene. The CDR3: CASSNLITSGRPQETQYF. Written as DNA, the CDR3 is TGTGCCAGCAGCAACCTAATCACTAGCGGGAGGCCCCAAGAGACCCAGTACTTC.

This clonotype was picked up a small number of times. The chain combines TRBV30 with TRBJ1-2; TRBD1 agrees at 10 bases. CDR1 and CDR2 from the germline V gene are GTSNPN and SVGIG (reference sequence). The length of the CDR3 is 13 residues. Trimming cost V 5 bases and J 2 bases; bases outside gene matches: 2. The CDR3 DNA reads TGTGCCTGGTGGGGACAGGGGAACTATGGCTACACCTTC. Its translation is CAWWGQGNYGYTF.

J is TRBJ2-1 and V is TRBV5-5; 7 bases fit TRBD2. The junction had 8 bases not matched to a gene; V was cut back by 2 bases and J by 6 bases. This CDR3 contains 15 residues. Per germline, CDR1 SGHKS and CDR2 YYEKEE (reference sequence). CDR3 sequence: CASSFSAGVGNEQFF. CDR3 in DNA: TGTGCCAGCAGCTTTTCGGCGGGGGTCGGCAATGAGCAGTTCTTC.

This clonotype has only a few counts. The V gene is TRBV20-1, the J gene TRBJ2-5; D perhaps matches TRBD2 (6 bases). Germline-derived CDR1 and CDR2 are DFQATT and SNEGSKA (reference sequence). V was pared by 6 bases and J by 1 base, with 15 bases between. This CDR3 is built from 14 residues. As DNA, the CDR3 is TGCAGTGCCTCGGTGGAGGGTAGCCAAGAGACCCAGTACTTC. Protein: CSASVEGSQETQYF.

The rearrangement joins TRBV18 to TRBJ1-2; possible D gene TRBD1, 5 bases. The V end lost 3 bases, the J end lost 3 bases, and 14 bases lay between the germline ends. The CDR3 contains 15 residues. Germline CDR1 is KGHSH and CDR2 is LQKENI. CDR3 DNA sequence: TGTGCCAGCTCACCGCAAAGACAGCATGACTATGGCTACACCTTC. This encodes CASSPQRQHDYGYTF.

The rearrangement joins TRBV10-3 to TRBJ1-1; 8 bases map to TRBD1. Germline loops: CDR1 ENHRY, CDR2 SYGVKD. With 0 bases clipped from V and 1 base from J, the junction kept 1 base outside the gene matches. The CDR3 spans 15 residues. DNA of the CDR3: TGTGCCATCAGTGAGTCGGGACAGGCGAACACTGAAGCTTTCTTT. It translates to CAISESGQANTEAFF.

The genes are TRBV2 and TRBJ1-3; no firm D call. Per the germline V gene, CDR1 is SNHLY and CDR2 is FYNNEI. The CDR3 has 16 amino acids. V was shortened by 0 bases and J by 1 base, with 10 bases between the two germline ends. CDR3 DNA: TGTGCCAGCAGTGAAGCGGGCCACACGTCTGGAAACACCATATATTTT. The encoded protein is CASSEAGHTSGNTIYF.

The chain employs TRBV10-3 and TRBJ1-1; D is perhaps TRBD1 (6 bases). The germline CDR1 and CDR2 sequences are ENHRY and SYGVKD. Trimming stripped 11 bases from V and 0 bases from J, with 13 bases between. CDR3 size: 13 residues. CDR3 DNA: TGTGCCCCACGGACAGCCGTGAACACTGAAGCTTTCTTT. It yields the protein CAPRTAVNTEAFF.

Ten or more counts support this clonotype. This chain links TRBV7-9 with TRBJ2-3; D gene unclear. Per germline, CDR1 SEHNR and CDR2 FQNEAQ (reference sequence). V was shortened by 4 bases and J by 4 bases, with 9 bases between the two germline ends. This CDR3 comprises 13 residues. Here the CDR3 reads CASSSQLSDTQYF. The CDR3 DNA is TGTGCCAGCAGCTCTCAGTTGTCAGATACGCAGTATTTT.

The chain couples TRBV19 to TRBJ1-2; weak D call: TRBD1 (6 bases). This CDR3 is built from 14 residues. V lost 4 bases and J lost 5, with 14 bases in between. In germline, CDR1 is LNHDA, CDR2 SQIVND (reference sequence). This CDR3 reads CASSRTGQIYGYTF. DNA for the CDR3: TGTGCCAGTAGTAGGACGGGACAAATATATGGCTACACCTTC. Looking up the rest from reference TRBV19 and TRBJ1-2 gives the full variable domain: DGGITQSPKYLFRKEGQNVTLSCEQNLNHDAMYWYRQDPGQGLRLIYYSQIVNDFQKGDIAEGYSVSREKKESFPLTVTSAQKNPTAFYLCASSRTGQIYGYTFGSGTRLTVV.

This clonotype occurred many times. V gene TRBV28 combines with J gene TRBJ2-7, with D perhaps matching TRBD1 (6 bases). Trimming cost V 3 bases and J 0 bases, with 12 bases left between them. This CDR3 contains 15 residues. Germline CDR1 is MDHEN and CDR2 is SYDVKM. This chain's CDR3 is CASSFPPDSSYEQYF. The CDR3 DNA is TGTGCCAGCAGTTTTCCCCCGGACAGCTCCTACGAGCAGTACTTC.

The table lists this clonotype with many counts. V and J are TRBV2 and TRBJ2-1; 9 positions match TRBD2. The V segment lost 5 bases and the J segment 7 bases; nucleotides outside the gene matches: 9. The CDR3 covers 15 residues. Germline V gene data show CDR1 as SNHLY and CDR2 as FYNNEI. The CDR3 loop reads CASSPTSGQGNEQFF. The CDR3 DNA reads as TGTGCCAGCAGTCCTACTAGCGGGCAGGGGAATGAGCAGTTCTTC.

The sample holds many counts of this clonotype. The chain combines TRBV11-2 with TRBJ2-3; D gene unclear. The V gene lost 3 bases and the J gene lost 6 bases, with 13 bases spanning the gap. This CDR3 is 14 amino acids long. CDR1 is SGHAT, CDR2 FQNNGV, per germline. The CDR3 sequence is CASSFKTGRDTQYF. Written as DNA, the CDR3 is TGTGCCAGCAGCTTTAAAACCGGGCGCGATACGCAGTATTTT.

There are a few counts of this clonotype. The rearrangement links TRBV9 to TRBJ2-7, with D possibly TRBD1 on 5 matching bases. CDR1 and CDR2 from the germline V gene are SGDLS and YYNGEE. This CDR3 is 14 amino acids long. Trimming took off 4 bases at V and 1 base at J, with 12 bases between the two ends. CDR3 in amino acids: CASSSGAFSYEQYF. CDR3 nucleotide sequence: TGTGCCAGCAGCTCTGGGGCATTTTCCTACGAGCAGTACTTC. The entire variable domain, with the rest obtained from reference TRBV9 and TRBJ2-7, is as follows: DSGVTQTPKHLITATGQRVTLRCSPRSGDLSVYWYQQSLDQGLQFLIQYYNGEERAKGNILERFSAQQFPDLHSELNLSSLELGDSALYFCASSSGAFSYEQYFGPGTRLTVT.

The V call is TRBV6-1, the J call TRBJ1-5; D ambiguous. The CDR3 extends over 14 amino acids. CDR1 is MNHNS and CDR2 is SASEGT in the germline V gene. The germline V and J ends were trimmed by 7 bases and 4 bases, with 14 bases remaining between them. This CDR3 reads CASIPGPPNQPQHF. The CDR3 DNA sequence: TGTGCCAGCATCCCGGGCCCTCCTAATCAGCCCCAGCATTTT.